Listed below are T cell receptor beta chains from one sample, sequenced in a study of CD8+ T cells in alopecia areata. TCRdb's table, derived via immunoSEQ multiplex PCR, lists solely in-frame clones and lacks some. The repertoire holds around 140,000 clones, around 87% seen once, with approximately 16% in the top ten. Source: CD8+ T cells sorted from blood, taken at week 0. These receptors came from a human donor with alopecia areata. Each CDR3 is given with its conserved first and last residue. The order of the fields is J gene, clone size, V gene, D gene, CDR3 DNA, CDR3 protein. D genes are given only for firm matches. Clone size appears in some rows only: once, few, many, or a class for an expanded clone.

j_call: TRBJ2-2; clone_size: NA; v_call: TRBV30; d_call: NA; cdr3_nt: TGTGCCTGGAGTGACCGGGACACCTACACCGGGGAGCTGTTTTTT; cdr3_aa: CAWSDRDTYTGELFF
j_call: TRBJ2-1; clone_size: NA; v_call: TRBV20-1; d_call: NA; cdr3_nt: TGCAGTGCTCAGTCGACGGATGAGCAGTTCTTC; cdr3_aa: CSAQSTDEQFF
j_call: TRBJ1-2; clone_size: NA; v_call: TRBV29-1; d_call: NA; cdr3_nt: TGCAGCGTTGAAACGAGGGCGAACTATGGCTACACCTTC; cdr3_aa: CSVETRANYGYTF
j_call: TRBJ2-7; clone_size: many; v_call: TRBV4-1; d_call: NA; cdr3_nt: TGTGCCAGCAGCCAAGATCCCGGCCCCTACGAGCAGTACTTC; cdr3_aa: CASSQDPGPYEQYF
j_call: TRBJ2-7; clone_size: NA; v_call: TRBV9; d_call: TRBD2; cdr3_nt: TGTGCCAGCAGCGTGGAGCCCGGGAGCGGGATTCGGGAGCAGTACTTC; cdr3_aa: CASSVEPGSGIREQYF
j_call: TRBJ1-4; clone_size: NA; v_call: TRBV10-3; d_call: NA; cdr3_nt: TGTGCCATCAGTGAGGGTGCAGGGGTAACCGAAAAACTGTTTTTT; cdr3_aa: CAISEGAGVTEKLFF
j_call: TRBJ2-3; clone_size: NA; v_call: TRBV6-5; d_call: NA; cdr3_nt: TGTGCCAGCAGTTACTCGATACGGAGCACAGATACGCAGTATTTT; cdr3_aa: CASSYSIRSTDTQYF
j_call: TRBJ2-7; clone_size: NA; v_call: TRBV29-1; d_call: NA; cdr3_nt: TGCAGCGTTGAAACAGAAACCTACGAGCAGTACTTC; cdr3_aa: CSVETETYEQYF
j_call: TRBJ2-7; clone_size: once; v_call: TRBV7-8; d_call: TRBD2; cdr3_nt: TGTGCCAGCAGCCCCTGGGAGACTAGCGGGCGCTACGAGCAGTACTTC; cdr3_aa: CASSPWETSGRYEQYF
j_call: TRBJ2-7; clone_size: NA; v_call: TRBV4-2; d_call: NA; cdr3_nt: TGTGCCAGCAGCCAAGGGGACGGCTACGAGCAGTACTTC; cdr3_aa: CASSQGDGYEQYF
j_call: TRBJ2-6; clone_size: NA; v_call: TRBV7-9; d_call: TRBD1; cdr3_nt: TGTGCCAGCAGCTTGAGACAGGGGGCGACTGGGGCCAACGTCCTGACTTTC; cdr3_aa: CASSLRQGATGANVLTF
j_call: TRBJ2-7; clone_size: NA; v_call: TRBV15; d_call: TRBD1; cdr3_nt: TGTGCCACCAGCAGAGACAGGGGGCCTTCCTACGAGCAGTACTTC; cdr3_aa: CATSRDRGPSYEQYF
j_call: TRBJ1-5; clone_size: NA; v_call: TRBV5-5; d_call: NA; cdr3_nt: TGTGCCAGCAGCTTGGCCGGTTGGGAGCCCCAGCATTTT; cdr3_aa: CASSLAGWEPQHF
j_call: TRBJ2-1; clone_size: NA; v_call: TRBV5-1; d_call: NA; cdr3_nt: TGCGCCAGCAGCTTGATGGGCCACAATGAGCAGTTCTTC; cdr3_aa: CASSLMGHNEQFF
j_call: TRBJ2-1; clone_size: NA; v_call: TRBV27; d_call: NA; cdr3_nt: TGTGCCAGCAGTTTACTAGGGCGGGATGAGCAGTTCTTC; cdr3_aa: CASSLLGRDEQFF
j_call: TRBJ1-1; clone_size: NA; v_call: TRBV6-1; d_call: TRBD1; cdr3_nt: TGTGCCAGCAGCGGCCTACAGGGGCACACTGAAGCTTTCTTT; cdr3_aa: CASSGLQGHTEAFF
j_call: TRBJ2-2; clone_size: NA; v_call: TRBV5-1; d_call: NA; cdr3_nt: TGCGCCAGCAGCTTGGGGAGATACACCGGGGAGCTGTTTTTT; cdr3_aa: CASSLGRYTGELFF
j_call: TRBJ1-1; clone_size: NA; v_call: TRBV9; d_call: NA; cdr3_nt: TGTGCCAGCAGCGCGGACGGGAACACTGAAGCTTTCTTT; cdr3_aa: CASSADGNTEAFF
j_call: TRBJ2-2; clone_size: NA; v_call: TRBV29-1; d_call: NA; cdr3_nt: TGCAGCGTTGAAGTGGGCCAGGGTTACACCGGGGAGCTGTTTTTT; cdr3_aa: CSVEVGQGYTGELFF
j_call: TRBJ2-4; clone_size: NA; v_call: TRBV7-8; d_call: NA; cdr3_nt: TGTGCCAGCAGCTTAGCGGCCGCCAAAAACATTCAGTACTTC; cdr3_aa: CASSLAAAKNIQYF
j_call: TRBJ2-3; clone_size: once; v_call: TRBV2; d_call: TRBD2; cdr3_nt: TGTGCCAGCAGTAGCGGGGGGGCAGATACGCAGTATTTT; cdr3_aa: CASSSGGADTQYF
j_call: TRBJ1-1; clone_size: NA; v_call: TRBV9; d_call: NA; cdr3_nt: TGTGCCAGCAGCGTAGCTGTCGCACCGAACACTGAAGCTTTCTTT; cdr3_aa: CASSVAVAPNTEAFF
j_call: TRBJ2-2; clone_size: once; v_call: TRBV7-6; d_call: NA; cdr3_nt: TGTGCCAGCCACCCTCAGACCGGGGAGCTGTTTTTT; cdr3_aa: CASHPQTGELFF